This TCR beta chain was recovered during a study of blood T cell repertoires in COVID-19. Study-level information: T cells, B-cell-depleted T cells, or PBMCs provided the cDNA or gDNA that served as material.

Residents of under 25 US areas, aged about 18 to 100 years, made up the participants. Among Cohort 3 donors, those recovered had two negative PCRs, clearance, or symptom resolution. Per the original methods: Amplifying reference gene primers gave estimates of nucleated cell counts. Only in-frame clones appear in the TCRdb table, and some are missing; sequencing was by immunoSEQ multiplex PCR. The V and J calls and the clone size are those of that table, but D and trimming were determined from the DNA. The data hold around 380,000 clones, with more than 70% observed a single time. This CDR3 spans 15 amino acids. Germline-derived CDR1 and CDR2 are MNHEY and SVGAGI. The J segment lost 4 bases and the V segment lost 2 bases, leaving 4 bases of the junction unmatched.

This clonotype originated in a man aged 25 to 45 who had recovered from COVID-19. The chain uses TRBV6-5 and TRBJ2-1, with TRBD1 identical over 8 bases. Sequenced: PBMCs or T cells enriched from blood (not recorded which). In nucleotides, the CDR3 is TGTGCCAGCAGTTACACCGGGACAGGTTACAATGAGCAGTTCTTC. This gives the protein CASSYTGTGYNEQFF.